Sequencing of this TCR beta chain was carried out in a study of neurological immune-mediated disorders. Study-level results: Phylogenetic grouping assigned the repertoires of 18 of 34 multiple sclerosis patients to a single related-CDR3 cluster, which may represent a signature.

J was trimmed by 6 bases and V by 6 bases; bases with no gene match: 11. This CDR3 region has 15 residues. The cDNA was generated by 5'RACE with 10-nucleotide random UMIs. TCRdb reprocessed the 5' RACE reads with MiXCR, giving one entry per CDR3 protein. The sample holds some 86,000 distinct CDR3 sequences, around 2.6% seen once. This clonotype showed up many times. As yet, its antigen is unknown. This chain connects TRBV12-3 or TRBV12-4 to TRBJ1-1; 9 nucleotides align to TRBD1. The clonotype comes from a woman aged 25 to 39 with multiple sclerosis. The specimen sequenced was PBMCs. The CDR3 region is CASRGTGKSHAEAFF. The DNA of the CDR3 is TGTGCCAGCAGGGGGACAGGGAAAAGTCACGCTGAAGCTTTCTTT.